These 10 T cell receptor beta chains share one sample of origin, sequenced in a study of neoadjuvant nivolumab and ipilimumab in lung cancer. Data came from immunoSEQ multiplex PCR; TCRdb stores just in-frame clones and leaves some out. The sample has under 35,000 clones, 90% seen once. The input for sequencing was peripheral blood, taken after neoadjuvant nivolumab, alone or with ipilimumab, at or shortly before surgery. These receptors were collected from an adult with non-small cell lung cancer.

This chain connects TRBV5-1 to TRBJ2-3, with a weak D call TRBD2 (5 bases). Germline V gives CDR1 SGHRS, CDR2 YFSETQ. This CDR3 spans 15 amino acids. Trimming left V 0 bases short and J 2 bases short, with 10 bases between. The CDR3 is CASSLEGRVTDTQYF. For the CDR3, the DNA is TGCGCCAGCAGCTTGGAAGGGCGGGTCACAGATACGCAGTATTTT.

The genes are TRBV5-4 and TRBJ2-1, with TRBD2 identical over 11 bases. Germline trimming cut 3 bases from V and 6 bases from J; bases unmatched to any gene: 8. Per germline, CDR1 SGHNT and CDR2 YYREEE (reference sequence). This CDR3 comprises 16 residues. In DNA form, the CDR3 reads TGTGCCAGCAGCTCCTTAGCGGGGGGGCCTATCAATGAGCAGTTCTTC. This encodes CASSSLAGGPINEQFF.

This clone was counted a few times. J is TRBJ2-7 and V is TRBV7-8; possibly TRBD1 for D (6 bases). The CDR3 has 15 residues. Germline values: CDR1 SGHVS, CDR2 FQNEAQ. V dropped 7 bases and J dropped 2 bases, with 18 bases sitting between them. In nucleotides, the CDR3 is TGTGCCAGCACCGGGGTGGCAGGGACAACCTACGAGCAGTACTTC. Protein: CASTGVAGTTYEQYF.

CDR3 residues: CASSFGTSGDTQYF. The DNA of the CDR3 is TGTGCCAGCAGCTTTGGGACTAGCGGAGATACGCAGTATTTT. V gene TRBV9 combines with J gene TRBJ2-3; 11 bases line up with TRBD2. Trimming at V came to 4 bases and at J to 5 bases, leaving 3 bases not matched to a gene. CDR1 and CDR2 (germline): SGDLS, YYNGEE. The CDR3 is made up of 14 amino acids.

The chain couples TRBV5-4 to TRBJ1-2; D is ambiguous. The CDR3 contains 14 residues. Per germline, CDR1 SGHNT and CDR2 YYREEE (reference sequence). Trimming stripped 4 bases from V and 1 base from J, with 11 bases between. CDR3 bases: TGTGCCAGCAGCAACAGATTTATTAACTATGGCTACACCTTC. Amino acid sequence: CASSNRFINYGYTF.

This chain joins TRBV5-4 and TRBJ1-1, with a tentative D call TRBD1 (5 bases). The V gene's germline CDR1 is SGHNT and CDR2 YYREEE (reference sequence). The CDR3 spans 15 residues. V lost 0 bases to trimming and J lost 4 bases, with 13 bases between them. CDR3 sequence reads: CASSLDQGRVTEAFF. The CDR3 nucleotides are TGTGCCAGCAGCTTGGATCAGGGAAGGGTCACTGAAGCTTTCTTT.

The gene calls are TRBV5-4 and TRBJ2-6; D gene ambiguous. Per germline, CDR1 SGHNT and CDR2 YYREEE (reference sequence). The ends were cut back, 4 bases at V and 4 bases at J, with 12 bases in the middle. The CDR3 contains 15 residues. CDR3 loop: CASSKEGSGANVLTF. The CDR3 nucleotides read TGTGCCAGCAGCAAGGAAGGATCCGGGGCCAACGTCCTGACTTTC. The full variable domain, with the rest looked up from reference TRBV5-4 and TRBJ2-6, is ETGVTQSPTHLIKTRGQQVTLRCSSQSGHNTVSWYQQALGQGPQFIFQYYREEENGRGNFPPRFSGLQFPNYSSELNVNALELDDSALYLCASSKEGSGANVLTFGAGSRLTVL.

The chain carries TRBV5-6 and TRBJ1-2; D gene unclear. V was clipped by 6 bases and J by 0 bases, with 15 bases between them. Germline CDR1 reads SGHDT; CDR2 reads YYEEEE. The length of the CDR3 is 15 residues. In nucleotides, the CDR3 is TGTGCCAGCACCGGGGTGAGGGTCCCTAACTATGGCTACACCTTC. This gives the protein CASTGVRVPNYGYTF. Supplemented by reference TRBV5-6 and TRBJ1-2, the full variable domain reads DAGVTQSPTHLIKTRGQQVTLRCSPKSGHDTVSWYQQALGQGPQFIFQYYEEEERQRGNFPDRFSGHQFPNYSSELNVNALLLGDSALYLCASTGVRVPNYGYTFGSGTRLTVV.

V and J are TRBV6-1 and TRBJ1-1, with no clear D. V gave up 5 bases and J gave up 0 bases, with 7 bases separating them. The CDR3 loop spans 13 amino acids. CDR1 MNHNS and CDR2 SASEGT come from the germline V gene. For the CDR3, the DNA is TGTGCCAGCAGTAGCACTCTGAACACTGAAGCTTTCTTT. Translated, it gives CASSSTLNTEAFF.

The rearrangement joins TRBV4-2 to TRBJ2-1; maybe TRBD2 (6 bases). The CDR3 loop spans 17 amino acids. Trimming took 1 base from V and 1 from J, leaving 14 bases between them. The germline CDR1 and CDR2 sequences are LGHNA and YNFKEQ. For the CDR3, the DNA is TGTGCCAGCAGCCAAGTTCTAGCGTCCCGATCCTACAATGAGCAGTTCTTC. It encodes CASSQVLASRSYNEQFF.